This TCR beta chain was sequenced during a study of blood T cell repertoires in COVID-19 (TCRdb year 2020). Background for the entire study: The collaborator samples originated in the United States, Italy and Spain and spanned the acute and convalescent phases of COVID-19. The material from the prospective study consisted of cDNA or gDNA derived from T cells, B-cell-depleted T cells, or PBMCs. Subjects who had been exposed to COVID-19, were actively infected with it, or had recovered from it provided the deeply sampled blood TCRbeta repertoires that made up the dataset. The repertoires were released in a freely available public database meant as a resource for research on the immune response to SARS-CoV-2. The samples were drawn from the first 160 participants of the ongoing ImmuneRACE study and from roughly 1,300 subjects provided by 6 global collaborators. A de-identified subject ID, COVID-19 status, age in years and sex were almost always included in the sample metadata. HLA class I and class II types, where available, came from metadata supplied by the sample provider rather than from assay-based typing.

The germline V gene yields SGHRS for CDR1 and YFSETQ for CDR2. V is clipped by 7 bases and J by 0 bases, and the sequence between their germline boundaries is 7 bases long. Reading from cysteine to phenylalanine, the CDR3 counts 12 amino acids. The DNA shown is the 36-base CDR3, in frame from base 1. Findings and caveats that apply to the study as a whole: Clinical and demographic metadata were provided uncurated, with the amount varying by source and participant.

TCRbeta CDR3 regions were amplified from genomic DNA by means of the immunoSEQ Assay, a bias-controlled multiplex PCR. The paper's processing steps were these. Nucleated cell counts per sample were estimated from amplification of reference gene primers within the assay. To quantify the absolute abundance of each unique TCRbeta CDR3 rearrangement, sequence reads were collapsed and filtered. For each sample, productive Simpson clonality was calculated as the square root of Simpson's diversity index over productive rearrangements. Held by TCRdb, this immuneACCESS table contains in-frame sequences only and omits some clones. Under half of the omission traces to an unresolved V gene where checked; the cause of the rest is unknown. V and J calls plus clone size are reproduced from that table; the DNA served to infer D and trimming. The sample records about 87,000 clones, roughly 76% of which are singletons. The ten largest account for roughly 4.2% of the sample.

In regard to this clone: Its antigen remains unidentified. Base quality data are lacking; no much larger clone is found one base away.

Each collaborating institution followed its own protocols to collect whole blood in K2EDTA tubes. For TCRbeta analysis, collaborators shipped samples as frozen whole blood, isolated PBMCs, or DNA extracted from either of those sample types. The V and J segments used are TRBV5-1 and TRBJ1-2; confidence is insufficient to name the D gene. What was sequenced was peripheral blood. The sequence came from a woman between 45 and 65 years old with acute or convalescent COVID-19. The CDR3 reads as follows: CASGGSNYGYTF. The sequence in DNA is TGCGCCAGCGGCGGTTCTAACTATGGCTACACCTTC.